This T cell receptor (beta chain) comes out of a study of T cells in Graves' hyperthyroidism and ophthalmopathy (dated by TCRdb to about 2019). Study-level background: Peripheral blood was sampled at the time of initial diagnosis, prior to any treatment. Prospective prediction of ophthalmopathy was tested in an independent validation cohort consisting of 18 to 20 hyperthyroidism patients and some 17 patients who later progressed to ophthalmopathy. After blood sampling, hyperthyroidism patients were treated with methimazole at a starting dose of 30 mg daily, and ophthalmopathy patients were treated with high-dose intravenous methylprednisolone. The study also compared thyroid tissue and blood T-cell repertoires from five or six Graves' hyperthyroidism patients. To identify distinguishing TCR V-J signatures, a discovery cohort of around 98 patients was used, comprising 40 to 45 with Graves' ophthalmopathy and approximately 58 with stable Graves' hyperthyroidism. The roughly 100 discovery patients were randomly split 7:3 into training and test sets. The paper describes TCR Vbeta CDR3 sequencing of about 140 peripheral blood samples, made up of about 40 ophthalmopathy patients, 70 to 75 hyperthyroidism patients and roughly 17 progressor patients.

The TCR beta CDR3 regions were amplified from RNA transcripts. A first-round RT-PCR of the TCR CDR3 used the HTBI primer set with the Qiagen OneStep RT-PCR kit. The libraries were constructed in a second round of multiplex PCR and then size-selected and purified. Paired-end sequencing of the libraries was performed with 100 bp reads on an Illumina HiSeq2000. As for how the authors treated the data: SOAPnuke was used to process the raw data, removing reads that contained adapters or uncalled bases, had a mean Phred below 15, or lacked an exact match to the constant primer or identifier. High-quality paired reads were merged using COPE v1.2.5, and each unique nucleotide sequence was defined as a clonotype. MiTCR v1.1 was used to align clonotypes to the IMGT TRBV, TRBD and TRBJ reference segments. The analysis included only V-J combinations with a frequency above 0.0001, which together covered roughly 99% of the repertoires. A TCS score was defined as the ratio between F50 (clonal expansion) and ExV (chaos), using BLOSUM62-based TCRdist between CDR3 peptides within each V-J. Welch's t-statistics and random forest reduced roughly 540 V-J features to 10 to 15, which were used in a naive Bayes classifier (R e1071). Using fastp at Q25 and MiXCR, TCRdb reprocessed the public reads and kept productive beta chains. Entries are consolidated by CDR3 protein sequence, retaining the most common genes and DNA. TCRdb's processing, not the authors', yielded these V and J calls. A total of about 380,000 distinct CDR3 sequences appear in this sample, around a sixth of them only once. Of the sample, 40% falls within the top ten clones.

This clonotype was detected ten times or more. What antigen it recognizes has not been identified. Per-nucleotide qualities are absent, and no much larger clonotype sits a single base away. V and J are truncated by 9 bases and 0 bases respectively, leaving an intervening sequence of 8 bases. Taken from the germline V gene, the CDR1 and CDR2 loops are MNHNS and SASEGT. From its cysteine to its phenylalanine, the CDR3 spans 13 amino acids. Of the read, only the CDR3 DNA is kept; its 39 bases are in frame from base 1. Moderately to severely active disease, a Clinical Activity Score of at least 3, a NOSPECS grade of at least 4, and a duration under 3 months were present in ophthalmopathy patients. Patients with uncontrolled infections, other autoimmune diseases, pregnancy or lactation were excluded. Diagnoses were established on the basis of clinical symptoms, serum thyroxine and TRAb, thyroid ultrasound, and orbital computed tomography. PBMCs were separated from approximately 10 ml of fresh peripheral blood using Ficoll-Paque density gradient centrifugation. Total RNA was extracted with Trizol reagent, and quality was checked on an Agilent 2100 Bioanalyzer.

What the research found in general, with its limitations: Sample size was not statistically predetermined, and investigators were not blinded to group allocation. A model built on a 13 V-J signature distinguished ophthalmopathy from stable hyperthyroidism, reaching about 89% sensitivity and about 81% specificity in cross-validation and 80%/75% in testing. In validation, progression to ophthalmopathy was predicted by the model with nearly 71% sensitivity and 72.22% specificity, a median of about 6 months before onset. Blood samples also contained most of the expanded thyroid clonotypes (frequency above 0.001), which suggests that blood repertoires may reflect thyroid immune responses.

Here the chain combines TRBV6-1 and TRBJ1-4, and perhaps TRBD1 as D gene, on 5 matching bases. The TCR was taken from a man aged 18 to 35 with Graves' ophthalmopathy. The sample consisted of blood. Here is the DNA: TGTGCCAGTACGACAGCAACTAATGAAAAACTGTTTTTT. Its protein is CASTTATNEKLFF.